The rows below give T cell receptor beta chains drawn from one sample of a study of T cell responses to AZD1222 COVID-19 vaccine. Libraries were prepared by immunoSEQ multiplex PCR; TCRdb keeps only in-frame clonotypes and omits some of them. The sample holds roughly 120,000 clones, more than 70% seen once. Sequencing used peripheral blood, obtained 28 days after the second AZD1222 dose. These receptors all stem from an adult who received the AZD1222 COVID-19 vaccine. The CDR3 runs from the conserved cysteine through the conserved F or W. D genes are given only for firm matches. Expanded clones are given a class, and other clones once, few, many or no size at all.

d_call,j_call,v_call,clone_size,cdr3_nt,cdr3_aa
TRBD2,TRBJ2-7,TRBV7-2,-,TGTGCCAGCAGCCCTTGGCTAGCGGGGGCTGAATACGAGCAGTACTTC,CASSPWLAGAEYEQYF
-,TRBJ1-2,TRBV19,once,TGTGCCAGTAGTACATCAGGGTATGGCTACACCTTC,CASSTSGYGYTF
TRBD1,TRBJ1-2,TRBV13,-,TGTGCCAGCAGCTTAGGAGCCAGGGGGCGGGGCTATGGCTACACCTTC,CASSLGARGRGYGYTF
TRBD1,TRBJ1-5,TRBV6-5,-,TGTGCCAGCAGTTACTCGAGGACAGGAAGGCAGCCCCAGCATTTT,CASSYSRTGRQPQHF
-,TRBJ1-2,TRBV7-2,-,TGTGCCAGCAGCCCCGTCGGGGACTATGGCTACACCTTC,CASSPVGDYGYTF
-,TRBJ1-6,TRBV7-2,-,TGTGCCAGCAGCTTCTCCCTATGGAATTCACCCCTCCACTTT,CASSFSLWNSPLHF
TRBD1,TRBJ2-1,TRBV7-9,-,TGTGCCAGCAGCTTACGGGGACAGGGGAGGTATGAGCAGTTCTTC,CASSLRGQGRYEQFF
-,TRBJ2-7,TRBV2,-,TGTGCCAGCAGTGAAGAACTATACTCCTACGAGCAGTACTTC,CASSEELYSYEQYF
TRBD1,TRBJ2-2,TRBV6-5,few,TGTGCCAGCAGGACAGGGTCCGGGGAGCTGTTTTTT,CASRTGSGELFF
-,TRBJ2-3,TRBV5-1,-,TGCGCCAGTAAAGGGGCCGGCACAGATACGCAGTATTTT,CASKGAGTDTQYF
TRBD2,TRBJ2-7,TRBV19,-,TGTGCCAGTAGTCCGCGGGGTAGCGGGGGTCTTTACGAGCAGTACTTC,CASSPRGSGGLYEQYF
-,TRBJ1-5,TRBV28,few,TGTGCCAGCAGCCCTGCGAAAGGGGGAAGTACGGATCAGCCCCAGCATTTT,CASSPAKGGSTDQPQHF
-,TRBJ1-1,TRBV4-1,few,TGCGCCAGCAGCCAAGGTGGCACCATGAGGTTGAACACTGAAGCTTTCTTT,CASSQGGTMRLNTEAFF
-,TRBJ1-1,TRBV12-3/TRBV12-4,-,TGTGCCAGCATTATGAACACTGAAGCTTTCTTT,CASIMNTEAFF
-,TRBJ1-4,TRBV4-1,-,TGCGCCAGCAGCCAACCGAGTTTAACTAATGAAAAACTGTTTTTT,CASSQPSLTNEKLFF
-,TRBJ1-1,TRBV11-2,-,TGTGCCAGCAGCATCAACAGGGATCCGAACACTGAAGCTTTCTTT,CASSINRDPNTEAFF
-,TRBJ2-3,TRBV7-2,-,TGTGCCAGCAGCTTAGGGATCGACACAGATACGCAGTATTTT,CASSLGIDTDTQYF
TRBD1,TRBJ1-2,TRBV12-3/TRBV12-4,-,TGTGCCAGCATCAGACAGGGGAACTATGGCTACACCTTC,CASIRQGNYGYTF
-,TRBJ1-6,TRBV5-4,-,TGTGCCAGCAGCCCAGGGTGGCCAGACTCCTATAATTCACCCCTCCACTTT,CASSPGWPDSYNSPLHF
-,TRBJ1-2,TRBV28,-,TGTGCCAGCAGTTTTTTTGTAGGGTTTAAAGGCTACACCTTC,CASSFFVGFKGYTF
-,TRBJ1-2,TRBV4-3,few,TGCGCCAGCAGCCAAGAGGCCGTAGCTAACTATGGCTACACCTTC,CASSQEAVANYGYTF
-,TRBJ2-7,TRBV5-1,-,TGCGCCAGCAGCTTGGTTTTCGGGGATTTTTCCTACGAGCAGTACTTC,CASSLVFGDFSYEQYF
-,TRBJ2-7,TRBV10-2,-,TGCGCCAGCCGGAGGGTCCCAAACTACGAGCAGTACTTC,CASRRVPNYEQYF
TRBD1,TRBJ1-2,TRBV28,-,TGTGCCAGCGGACAGGAGGGGCTCTATGGCTACACCTTC,CASGQEGLYGYTF